This T cell receptor (beta chain) came from a study of shared clonotypes between healthy human individuals. Of note for this clone: Its target is not known.

Whole-study results and caveats: The rarefaction results pointed to incomplete sorted-subset sequencing despite large depth. Naive subsets generally had larger estimated richness than memory subsets.

Measured with immunoSEQ multiplex PCR; TCRdb has only the in-frame clones, and not every one. The repertoire holds 2 million to 2.5 million clones, with around 95% as singletons. Trimming removed 0 bases from V and 4 bases from J; junction bases left unmatched: 8. The CDR3 has 16 amino acids. Germline loops: CDR1 SGHNT, CDR2 YYREEE (reference sequence). The source of this sequence is a man between 18 and 29 years old in good health. The chain employs TRBV5-4 and TRBJ2-5; 8 bases align to TRBD2. Sequencing was carried out using naive CD4+ T cells sorted from blood. Described subset: CD45RA+ positively selected. The CDR3 DNA reads as TGTGCCAGCAGCTTGGGCGGTAGCGGGACGGGAGAGACCCAGTACTTC. This codes for CASSLGGSGTGETQYF.